The clone carrying this T cell receptor beta chain was observed at least ten times. Its antigen remains unidentified. V was cut by 3 bases and J by 5 bases, with 10 bases left in between. The CDR3 runs 13 residues. Amplification of the TCR beta CDR3 regions used RNA transcripts (as template). Investigators did first-round RT-PCR with HTBI primers, then second-round multiplex PCR. From the multiplex PCR reads, TCRdb called clonotypes with MiXCR, one entry per CDR3 protein. The data contain approximately 410,000 distinct CDR3 sequences, 15% to 19% of them singletons. Isolation of PBMCs was performed using around 9.1 ml of fresh peripheral blood. The sample originates from a study of Graves' ophthalmopathy and Graves' hyperthyroidism. The study's findings and limits: The model predicted ophthalmopathy progression with about 71% sensitivity and approximately 72% specificity. Most expanded clonotypes in thyroid above 0.001 frequency also showed up in blood.

The sample consisted of peripheral blood. This clonotype was sampled from a woman aged 18-29 years with stable Graves' hyperthyroidism. The rearrangement links TRBV12-3 or TRBV12-4 to TRBJ1-2, with no clear D. CDR3 region: CASSFSGSYGYTF. CDR3 sequence (DNA): TGTGCCAGCAGTTTCAGCGGATCTTATGGCTACACCTTC.